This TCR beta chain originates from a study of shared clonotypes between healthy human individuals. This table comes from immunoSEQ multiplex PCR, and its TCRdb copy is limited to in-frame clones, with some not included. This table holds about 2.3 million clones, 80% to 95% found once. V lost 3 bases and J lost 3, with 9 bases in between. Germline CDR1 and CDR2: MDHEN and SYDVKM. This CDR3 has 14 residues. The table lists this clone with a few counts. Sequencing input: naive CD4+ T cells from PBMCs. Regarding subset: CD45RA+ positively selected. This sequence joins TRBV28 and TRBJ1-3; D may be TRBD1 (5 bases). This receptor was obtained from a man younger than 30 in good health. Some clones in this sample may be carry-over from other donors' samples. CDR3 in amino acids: CASSFQGIGNTIYF. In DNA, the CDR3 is TGTGCCAGCAGTTTCCAGGGAATTGGAAACACCATATATTTT. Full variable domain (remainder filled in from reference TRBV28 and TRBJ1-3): DVKVTQSSRYLVKRTGEKVFLECVQDMDHENMFWYRQDPGLGLRLIYFSYDVKMKEKGDIPEGYSVSREKKERFSLILESASTNQTSMYLCASSFQGIGNTIYFGEGSWLTVV.